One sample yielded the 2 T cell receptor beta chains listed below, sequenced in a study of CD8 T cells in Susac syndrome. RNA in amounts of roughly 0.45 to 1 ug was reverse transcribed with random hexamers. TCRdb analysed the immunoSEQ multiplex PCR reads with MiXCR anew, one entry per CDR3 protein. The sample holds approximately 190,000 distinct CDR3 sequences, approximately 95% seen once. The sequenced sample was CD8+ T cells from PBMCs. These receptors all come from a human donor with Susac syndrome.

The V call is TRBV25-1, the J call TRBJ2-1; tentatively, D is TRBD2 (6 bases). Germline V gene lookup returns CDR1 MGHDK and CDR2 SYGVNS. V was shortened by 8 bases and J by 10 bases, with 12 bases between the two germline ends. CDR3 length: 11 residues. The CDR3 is CASLGLTEQFF. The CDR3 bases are TGTGCCAGCTTGGGACTTACGGAGCAGTTCTTC. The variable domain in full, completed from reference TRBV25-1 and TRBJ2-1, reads EADIYQTPRYLVIGTGKKITLECSQTMGHDKMYWYQQDPGMELHLIHYSYGVNSTEKGDLSSESTVSRIRTEHFPLTLESARPSHTSQYLCASLGLTEQFFGPGTRLTVL.

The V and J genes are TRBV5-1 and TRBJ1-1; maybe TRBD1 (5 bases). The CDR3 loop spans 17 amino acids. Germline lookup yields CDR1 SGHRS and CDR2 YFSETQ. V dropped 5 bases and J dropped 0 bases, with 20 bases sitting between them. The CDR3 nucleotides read TGCGCCAGCAGACCAGACCTCCGGGACGGAGTGAACACTGAAGCTTTCTTT. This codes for CASRPDLRDGVNTEAFF.